This entry lists 15 T cell receptor beta chains sequenced from one sample in a study of cytomegalovirus exposure and HLA in healthy donors. The PCR made use of 60 Vbeta and 13 Jbeta primers. Assay: immunoSEQ multiplex PCR; the TCRdb copy retains only in-frame clones and omits some. The data contain fewer than 250,000 clones, around 80% of them singletons. What was sequenced was PBMCs. These receptors were obtained from a boy aged 2-15 years in good health and CMV-seronegative.

This clone came up a few times. V is TRBV29-1 and J is TRBJ2-2, with D tentatively TRBD2 (5 bases). Germline V gives CDR1 SQVTM, CDR2 ANQGSEA. This CDR3 region has 12 residues. The germline V and J ends were trimmed by 7 bases and 6 bases, with 12 bases remaining between them. CDR3 sequence: CSAPTTAGELFF. DNA for the CDR3: TGCAGCGCCCCGACTACAGCCGGGGAGCTGTTTTTT.

CDR3 protein: CASSLGGIETQYF. CDR3 nucleotide sequence: TGTGCCAGCAGTTTAGGGGGGATCGAGACCCAGTACTTC. The chain uses TRBV27 and TRBJ2-5; D perhaps matches TRBD2 (6 bases). The V gene lost 2 bases and the J gene lost 5 bases, with 9 bases spanning the gap. Germline loops: CDR1 MNHEY, CDR2 SMNVEV (reference sequence). The CDR3 loop spans 13 amino acids.

The chain is built from TRBV10-3 and TRBJ2-7; the match to TRBD2 covers 7 bases. The ends lost 2 bases at V and 2 bases at J; junction bases unmatched: 3. This CDR3 region has 14 residues. The germline gives CDR1 ENHRY, CDR2 SYGVKD. CDR3 residues: CAISEGGRAYEQYF. The CDR3 DNA follows: TGTGCCATCAGTGAGGGTGGGAGGGCCTACGAGCAGTACTTC.

The rearrangement uses TRBV6-5 and TRBJ2-7; TRBD1 might be the D (6 bases). This CDR3 is 16 amino acids long. Per germline, CDR1 MNHEY and CDR2 SVGAGI. V was cut by 2 bases and J by 6 bases, with 20 bases left in between. The CDR3 region has the DNA TGTGCCAGCAGTTACAAGAGCCCAGGGGATGGCGTCGAGCAGTACTTC. Its protein product is CASSYKSPGDGVEQYF.

The chain combines TRBV14 with TRBJ2-7, with TRBD2 identical over 13 bases. The CDR3 totals 20 residues. The trim removed 0 bases at V and 3 bases at J, leaving 14 bases unmatched. Germline V gives CDR1 SGHDN, CDR2 FVKESK. CDR3 nucleotides: TGTGCCAGCAGCCAAGATCATTCGACTAGCGGGAGGTTTAGGGTCTACGAGCAGTACTTC. This encodes CASSQDHSTSGRFRVYEQYF.

Concerning this clone itself: Sequence at one end of the junction differs from germline and may be a read error. The rearrangement uses TRBV7-7 and TRBJ2-1, with a tentative D call TRBD1 (5 bases). The CDR3 contains 17 residues. CDR1 is SSHAT and CDR2 is FNYEAQ in the germline V gene (reference sequence). CDR3 DNA: TGTGCTAGCAGCCGAAAACCGACAGTAACATCCTACAATGAGCAGTTCTTC. This codes for CASSRKPTVTSYNEQFF. Complete variable domain (other parts from reference TRBV7-7 and TRBJ2-1): GAGVSQSPRYKVTKRGQDVTLRCDPISSHATLYWYQQALGQGPEFLTYFNYEAQPDKSGLPSDRFSAERPEGSISTLTIQRTEQRDSAMYRCASSRKPTVTSYNEQFFGPGTRLTVL.

The chain employs TRBV27 and TRBJ1-1; perhaps TRBD1 as D (6 bases). Trimming removed 7 bases at V and 0 bases at J, with 21 bases between. Germline CDR1 reads MNHEY; CDR2 reads SMNVEV (reference sequence). The CDR3 loop spans 17 amino acids. The CDR3 nucleotides read TGTGCCAGCACCCCTCGGGCCGGGACACTAATGAACACTGAAGCTTTCTTT. It codes for CASTPRAGTLMNTEAFF.

This chain connects TRBV4-1 to TRBJ2-1; TRBD1 matches 12 bases. In germline, CDR1 is MGHRA, CDR2 YSYEKL. V shed 3 bases, J shed 1 base, and the junction held 4 bases outside the gene matches. The CDR3 sequence is 17 residues long. The CDR3 protein is CASSQGTGGASYNEQFF. DNA for the CDR3: TGCGCCAGCAGCCAGGGGACAGGGGGCGCTTCCTACAATGAGCAGTTCTTC.

The chain combines TRBV1 with TRBJ1-5. TRBV1 is shown as a pseudogene. This CDR3 region has 15 residues. The CDR3 sequence is CTSSQEGLGGQPQHF. The CDR3 DNA reads as TGCACCAGCAGCCAAGAAGGGTTGGGAGGTCAGCCCCAGCATTTT.

The V gene is TRBV19, the J gene TRBJ1-1; 9 bases fit TRBD1. The germline V gene encodes CDR1 LNHDA and CDR2 SQIVND (reference sequence). J was trimmed by 1 base and V by 6 bases; bases with no gene match: 9. The length of the CDR3 is 16 residues. The CDR3 here is CASSLRDRASNTEAFF. The CDR3 DNA is TGTGCCAGTAGCCTTCGGGACAGGGCATCGAACACTGAAGCTTTCTTT.

The chain recombines TRBV6-5 with TRBJ1-5, with 7 bases fitting TRBD1. This CDR3 comprises 14 residues. Looked up from germline, CDR1 is MNHEY and CDR2 is SVGAGI. After removal of 6 bases from V and 3 bases from J, the junction contained 5 bases not matched to a gene. The CDR3, as DNA: TGTGCCAGCAGCGCAGGGGGGCTCAATCAGCCCCAGCATTTT. This translates into CASSAGGLNQPQHF.

The genes are TRBV27 and TRBJ2-3; possible D gene TRBD1, 5 bases. The CDR3 is 13 amino acids. The germline V gene encodes CDR1 MNHEY and CDR2 SMNVEV (reference sequence). V lost 3 bases and J lost 6, with 10 bases in between. CDR3 DNA: TGTGCCAGCAGTTTCACAGGCCCCGATACGCAGTATTTT. Translating gives CASSFTGPDTQYF.

This sequence joins TRBV10-2 and TRBJ2-5; 9 bases fit TRBD1. V trimming: 6 bases; J trimming: 2 bases; junction bases outside the gene matches: 4. Germline CDR1 and CDR2: WSHSY and SAAADI. The CDR3 runs 14 residues. The CDR3 region is CASSEDRGQETQYF. CDR3 nucleotide sequence: TGCGCCAGCAGCGAGGACAGGGGACAAGAGACCCAGTACTTC.

This clone was observed a few times. The chain joins TRBV4-1 to TRBJ2-3; D perhaps matches TRBD2 (6 bases). The CDR3 totals 16 residues. V lost 0 bases and J lost 2, with 12 bases in between. CDR1 and CDR2 from the germline V gene are MGHRA and YSYEKL. Written as DNA, the CDR3 is TGCGCCAGCAGCCAAGAATGGGACTTCGTCACAGATACGCAGTATTTT. Translating it yields CASSQEWDFVTDTQYF.

About this clone itself: Likely a read error: the CDR3 ends without its conserved phenylalanine or tryptophan. The chain has TRBV6-6 and TRBJ1-2; 7 bases line up with TRBD1. V lost 7 bases to trimming and J lost 8 bases; unmatched junction nucleotides: 7. Germline V gene lookup returns CDR1 MNHNY and CDR2 SVGAGI (reference sequence). The CDR3 spans 12 residues. In DNA, the CDR3 is TGTGCCAGCAACGGACAGGTTCTGGGCTACACCGTC. Its protein is CASNGQVLGYTV.